The 2 T cell receptor beta chains presented below share a single source sample, sequenced in a study of blood T cell repertoires in COVID-19. Clones were read by immunoSEQ multiplex PCR, and TCRdb kept only the in-frame ones, dropping some. This table has some 300,000 clones, 85% to 90% appearing once. Sequencing was performed on PBMCs or T cells enriched from blood (not recorded which). The origin of the receptors is a man aged 25-45 years who had recovered from COVID-19.

This clone was seen only a few times. V gene TRBV30 combines with J gene TRBJ1-1; possible D gene TRBD1, 6 bases. This CDR3 has 14 residues. Trimming left V 3 bases short and J 1 base short, with 12 bases between. The germline gives CDR1 GTSNPN, CDR2 SVGIG (reference sequence). CDR3 amino acids: CAWRRGHTNTEAFF. The DNA of the CDR3 is TGTGCCTGGAGAAGGGGACACACGAACACTGAAGCTTTCTTT.

The genes are TRBV21-1 and TRBJ1-5; the listed D gene, TRBD1, was not tested against the DNA. TRBV21-1 is described as a pseudogene. CDR3 length: 18 residues. The chain's CDR3 is CASSPSGTVGDSNQPQHF. The CDR3, as DNA: TGTGCCAGCAGCCCCTCCGGGACAGTGGGGGATAGCAATCAGCCCCAGCATTTT.